The clone carrying this TCR beta chain was counted at least ten times. Time point of the sample: persistent/refractory GD, antithyroid drugs over 5 years with positive TRAb. With RNA extracted from PBMCs as input, the TCR library was made. The data are from a study of regulatory T cells in long-lasting Graves disease. Across the whole study: Persistent cases were those of Graves' disease that involved over 5 years of antithyroid drugs with positive TSH receptor antibodies.

According to the study, TCR beta libraries were built with iRepertoire HTBI primers and CDR3-region Arm-PCR. TCRdb processed the multiplex PCR reads anew with MiXCR; each CDR3 protein has one entry. The sample carries about 400,000 distinct CDR3 sequences, around 20% recorded once. The material was peripheral blood mononuclear cells (PBMCs), obtained when the disease was refractory, from a patient treated with antithyroid drugs. The receptor was derived from a female donor with Graves disease.

The CDR3 spells CASSETGGVYEQYF. In DNA, the CDR3 is TGTGCCAGCAGTGAGACGGGAGGGGTCTACGAGCAGTACTTC. This chain connects TRBV2 to TRBJ2-7; 8 nucleotides agree with TRBD2. The CDR3 extends over 14 amino acids. CDR1 is SNHLY and CDR2 is FYNNEI in the germline V gene. V gave up 3 bases and J gave up 3 bases; unmatched junction bases: 4.